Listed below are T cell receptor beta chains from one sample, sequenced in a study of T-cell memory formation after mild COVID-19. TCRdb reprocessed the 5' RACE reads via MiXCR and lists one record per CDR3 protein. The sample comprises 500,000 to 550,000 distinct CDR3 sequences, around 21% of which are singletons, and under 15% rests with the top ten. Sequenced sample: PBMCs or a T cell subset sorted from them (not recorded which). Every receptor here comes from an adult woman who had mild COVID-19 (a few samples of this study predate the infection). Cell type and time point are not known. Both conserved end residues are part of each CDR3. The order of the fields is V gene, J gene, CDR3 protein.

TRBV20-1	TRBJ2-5	CSARGVGRETQYF
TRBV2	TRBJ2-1	CASSGRDSEYNEQFF
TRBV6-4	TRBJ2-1	CASSVDSGRGEQFF
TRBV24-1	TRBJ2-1	CATSDSGYNEQFF
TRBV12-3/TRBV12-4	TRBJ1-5	CASKHSNQPQHF
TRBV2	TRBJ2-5	CASGRDRALVTQYF
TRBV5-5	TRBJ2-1	CASSSMTGVNLNEQFF
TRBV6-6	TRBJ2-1	CASSPPGSSSYNEQFF
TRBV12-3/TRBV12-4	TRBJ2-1	CASRIAGLQVQFF
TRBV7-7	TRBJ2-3	CASSPSGVGPDTQYF
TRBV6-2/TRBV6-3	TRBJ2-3	CASSYGQSFSTDTQYF
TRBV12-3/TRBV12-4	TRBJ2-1	CASRTSGAYNEQFF
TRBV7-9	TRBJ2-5	CASSLAPRERETQYF
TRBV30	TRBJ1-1	CAWIKRVRNTEAFF
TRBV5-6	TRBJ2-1	CASSFVSLAGGNEQFF
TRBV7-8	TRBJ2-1	CASSLAGLAGTNEQFF
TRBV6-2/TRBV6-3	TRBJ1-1	CASSPVRQGEAFF
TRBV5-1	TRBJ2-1	CASSPGTSGRLGNEQFF
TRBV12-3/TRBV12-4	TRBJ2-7	CASSFYGGSDEQYF
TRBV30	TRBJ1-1	CARSGTENTEAFF
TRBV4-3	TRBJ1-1	CASSQLAANTEAFF
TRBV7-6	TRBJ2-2	CASSPSRTGELFF
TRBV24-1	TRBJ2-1	CATSDPVRGQFF
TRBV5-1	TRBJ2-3	CASSFPGGSTDTQYF
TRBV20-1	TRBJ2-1	CSARGGRARDEQFF
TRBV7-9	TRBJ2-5	CASSLPSGRYQETQYF
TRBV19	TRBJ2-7	CASSPPAGGQDEQYF
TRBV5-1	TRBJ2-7	CASSLVSGASYEQYF
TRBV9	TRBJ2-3	CASSASGRAADTQYF
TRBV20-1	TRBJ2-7	CSARFRRPGMTDESSYEQYF
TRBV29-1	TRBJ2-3	CSVEERAGGSTDTQYF
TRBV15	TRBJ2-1	CATSGGGLYNEQFF
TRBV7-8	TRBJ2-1	CASSLSGVRNEQFF
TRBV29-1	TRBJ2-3	CSVAGGGSSVDTQYF
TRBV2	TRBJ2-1	CASSHQRTGLLNEQFF
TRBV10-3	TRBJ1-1	CAISALSMNTEAFF
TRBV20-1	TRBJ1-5	CSARPAGSNQPQHF
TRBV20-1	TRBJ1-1	CSARALLGQSEAFF
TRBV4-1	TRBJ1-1	CASSQAAGTEAFF
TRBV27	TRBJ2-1	CASSLVGVSWDEQFF
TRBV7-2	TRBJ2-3	CASSFEGRLRTDTQYF
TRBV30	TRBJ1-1	CAWMEHTEAFF
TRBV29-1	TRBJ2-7	CSVAGQGGWQYF
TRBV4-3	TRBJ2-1	CASSQDFVSGVELSPYNEQFF
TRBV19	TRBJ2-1	CASSIGSGSVGYEQFF
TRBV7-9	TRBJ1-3	CASSLVWTLGNTIYF
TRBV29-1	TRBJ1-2	CSVEDPPALYGYTF
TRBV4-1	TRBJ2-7	CASSQGHGSYEQYF
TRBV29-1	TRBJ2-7	CSVVRVTGSVSYEQYF
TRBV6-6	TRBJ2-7	CASSLTGAYSTSYEQYF
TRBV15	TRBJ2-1	CATSRASGLIYNEQFF
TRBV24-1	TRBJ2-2	CATRSTTATGELFF
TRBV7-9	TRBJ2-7	CASSLTVAAGVYEQYF
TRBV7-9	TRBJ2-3	CASSSSLGLRADTQYF
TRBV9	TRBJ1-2	CASSPTDSEWWGYTF